This entry is about one T cell receptor (beta chain). Sequencing of TCR-alpha and TCR-beta chains was unpaired. TCRdb's table, derived via immunoSEQ multiplex PCR, lists solely in-frame clones and lacks some. Seen here are approximately 60,000 clones, about four fifths observed once, and the top ten hold about 13%. This entry belongs to a study of T cells in tuberculosis. Thawed, overnight-rested PBMC were stained with GMM-loaded CD1B tetramer, viability dye and anti-CD3, then sorted. C32 glucose monomycolate from Rhodococcus equi was loaded onto the CD1B tetramers. Before cryopreservation, the sorted PBMC lost their CD14-expressing monocytes. About 100,000 tetramer-negative cells were sorted from each donor. The CDR3 is made up of 16 amino acids. With 5 bases removed from V and 3 bases from J, the gap between germline ends came to 16 bases. Looked up from germline, CDR1 is SGHTA and CDR2 is FQGNSA.

Whole-study findings and limits: Some low-affinity tetramer-binding T cells may be absent from this sample.

The sample was CD1b-GMM tetramer-negative cells sorted from PBMCs. This chain connects TRBV7-2 to TRBJ2-2, with D unclear. The origin of this receptor is an adult woman with latent tuberculosis. This CDR3 is CASSPSFSRDTGELFF. The CDR3 region has the DNA TGTGCCAGCAGCCCCTCTTTTTCCCGGGACACCGGGGAGCTGTTTTTT.